Listed below are T cell receptor beta chains from one sample, sequenced in a study of a mutant IDH1 vaccine in newly diagnosed glioma. Sequenced by immunoSEQ multiplex PCR; TCRdb stores in-frame clones only, minus some. The table lists fewer than 100,000 clones, approximately 90% of them singletons, with 0.5% to 0.6% in the top ten. This specimen consisted of PBMCs, obtained from a glioma patient treated with radiotherapy, temozolomide or both. Source of these receptors: a woman aged 45-60 years with glioma. Each CDR3 is given with its conserved first and last residue. The D gene is left open where the match is weak. Clone size is not always given. Where it is, it says once, few, many or a class for expanded clones.

J gene: TRBJ2-7; V gene: TRBV9; clone size: .; D gene: .; CDR3 length: 15; CDR3 protein: CASSVGRDPPYEQYF; CDR3 DNA: TGTGCCAGCAGCGTAGGTCGGGATCCGCCCTACGAGCAGTACTTC
J gene: TRBJ2-7; V gene: TRBV27; clone size: .; D gene: TRBD1; CDR3 length: 13; CDR3 protein: CASSPGQGYEQYF; CDR3 DNA: TGTGCCAGCAGTCCTGGACAGGGCTACGAGCAGTACTTC
J gene: TRBJ1-2; V gene: TRBV5-5; clone size: .; D gene: TRBD1; CDR3 length: 14; CDR3 protein: CASSQGQGNYGYTF; CDR3 DNA: TGTGCCAGCAGCCAGGGACAGGGGAACTATGGCTACACCTTC
J gene: TRBJ2-7; V gene: TRBV5-1; clone size: .; D gene: TRBD1; CDR3 length: 13; CDR3 protein: CASRPDRVYEQYF; CDR3 DNA: TGCGCCAGCAGGCCAGACAGGGTCTACGAGCAGTACTTC
J gene: TRBJ1-5; V gene: TRBV11-3; clone size: few; D gene: .; CDR3 length: 16; CDR3 protein: CASSLDWPGPNQPQHF; CDR3 DNA: TGTGCCAGCAGCTTAGATTGGCCGGGACCGAATCAGCCCCAGCATTTT
J gene: TRBJ1-5; V gene: TRBV28; clone size: .; D gene: .; CDR3 length: 15; CDR3 protein: CASSPPARRNQPQHF; CDR3 DNA: TGTGCCAGCAGTCCCCCGGCTCGGCGCAATCAGCCCCAGCATTTT
J gene: TRBJ1-1; V gene: TRBV29-1; clone size: .; D gene: .; CDR3 length: 13; CDR3 protein: CSVERLVNTEAFF; CDR3 DNA: TGCAGCGTTGAGAGGTTGGTGAACACTGAAGCTTTCTTT
J gene: TRBJ2-4; V gene: TRBV9; clone size: .; D gene: TRBD1; CDR3 length: 16; CDR3 protein: CASSVTGGLAKNIQYF; CDR3 DNA: TGTGCCAGCAGCGTAACAGGGGGTTTAGCCAAAAACATTCAGTACTTC
J gene: TRBJ1-1; V gene: TRBV5-1; clone size: .; D gene: TRBD1; CDR3 length: 13; CDR3 protein: CASSYTGDTEAFF; CDR3 DNA: TGCGCCAGCAGCTACACAGGGGACACTGAAGCTTTCTTT
J gene: TRBJ1-3; V gene: TRBV30; clone size: .; D gene: TRBD1; CDR3 length: 14; CDR3 protein: CAWGQGFFGNTIYF; CDR3 DNA: TGTGCCTGGGGACAGGGGTTCTTTGGAAACACCATATATTTT
J gene: TRBJ2-7; V gene: TRBV18; clone size: .; D gene: TRBD1; CDR3 length: 13; CDR3 protein: CASDGQDSYEQYF; CDR3 DNA: TGTGCCAGCGACGGACAGGACTCCTACGAGCAGTACTTC
J gene: TRBJ1-2; V gene: TRBV18; clone size: .; D gene: TRBD1; CDR3 length: 15; CDR3 protein: CASSPRDRAHLGYTF; CDR3 DNA: TGTGCCAGCTCACCCCGGGACAGGGCGCACCTCGGCTACACCTTC
J gene: TRBJ2-7; V gene: TRBV7-8; clone size: .; D gene: TRBD2; CDR3 length: 16; CDR3 protein: CASSLLQAGESSEQYF; CDR3 DNA: TGTGCCAGCAGCTTATTGCAAGCGGGAGAGTCGAGCGAGCAGTACTTC
J gene: TRBJ2-7; V gene: TRBV6-6; clone size: .; D gene: TRBD2; CDR3 length: 14; CDR3 protein: CASSYDSGGYEQYF; CDR3 DNA: TGTGCCAGCAGTTACGACAGCGGGGGCTACGAGCAGTACTTC
J gene: TRBJ2-4; V gene: TRBV27; clone size: .; D gene: TRBD2; CDR3 length: 16; CDR3 protein: CASREGGGRAGDIQYF; CDR3 DNA: TGTGCCAGCAGGGAGGGAGGCGGGAGGGCCGGGGACATTCAGTACTTC
J gene: TRBJ2-5; V gene: TRBV27; clone size: .; D gene: .; CDR3 length: 18; CDR3 protein: CASSFWRGSGSDARTQYF; CDR3 DNA: TGTGCCAGCAGTTTCTGGAGGGGCTCTGGGTCCGACGCTAGGACCCAGTACTTC
J gene: TRBJ2-7; V gene: TRBV4-1; clone size: .; D gene: TRBD2; CDR3 length: 17; CDR3 protein: CASSQDLQAGVYNEQYF; CDR3 DNA: TGCGCCAGCAGCCAAGATCTTCAAGCGGGAGTATATAACGAGCAGTACTTC
J gene: TRBJ2-3; V gene: TRBV27; clone size: .; D gene: .; CDR3 length: 13; CDR3 protein: CASSIPGGDTQYF; CDR3 DNA: TGTGCCAGCAGTATCCCAGGCGGGGATACGCAGTATTTT
J gene: TRBJ1-2; V gene: TRBV7-6; clone size: .; D gene: .; CDR3 length: 16; CDR3 protein: CASSLGFGGADYGYTF; CDR3 DNA: TGTGCCAGCAGCTTAGGGTTTGGGGGCGCTGACTATGGCTACACCTTC
J gene: TRBJ2-7; V gene: TRBV5-4; clone size: .; D gene: TRBD2; CDR3 length: 18; CDR3 protein: CASSLGPIAGGGTYEQYF; CDR3 DNA: TGTGCCAGCAGCTTGGGCCCCATAGCGGGAGGTGGTACCTACGAGCAGTACTTC
J gene: TRBJ1-4; V gene: TRBV30; clone size: .; D gene: .; CDR3 length: 11; CDR3 protein: CAWSEVEKLFF; CDR3 DNA: TGTGCCTGGAGTGAAGTGGAAAAACTGTTTTTT
J gene: TRBJ2-6; V gene: TRBV6-1; clone size: .; D gene: .; CDR3 length: 15; CDR3 protein: CASIGRTSGANVLTF; CDR3 DNA: TGTGCCAGCATAGGGCGGACCTCTGGGGCCAACGTCCTGACTTTC